The sequence of this TCR beta chain was determined in a study of Graves' ophthalmopathy and Graves' hyperthyroidism. At the level of the study: Pretreatment peripheral blood was obtained at initial diagnosis.

This clonotype was picked up many times. The CDR3 is 10 amino acids. Trimming stripped 4 bases from V and 6 bases from J, with 6 bases between. Germline V CDR1 and CDR2: SQVTM, ANQGSEA. Amplification targeted the TCR beta CDR3 regions, with RNA transcripts as the source material. The authors performed first-round RT-PCR with HTBI primers and then a second-round multiplex PCR. TCRdb reprocessed the multiplex PCR reads via MiXCR and lists one record per CDR3 protein. The data hold fewer than 350,000 distinct CDR3 sequences, with 17% observed a single time. Ophthalmopathy donors' eye disease showed moderate-to-severe activity, CAS of at least 3, NOSPECS of at least 4 and duration under 3 months. Exclusion criteria comprised other autoimmune diseases, uncontrolled infections, pregnancy or lactation in patients. An approximately 10 ml volume of fresh peripheral blood provided the PBMCs.

Sequencing was done on a sample of peripheral blood. This clonotype originated in an adult man with Graves' ophthalmopathy. The V and J genes are TRBV29-1 and TRBJ1-2; no reliable D call. The CDR3 protein is CSVGSNGYTF. CDR3 sequence (DNA): TGCAGCGTTGGATCAAATGGCTACACCTTC.